The clone carrying this T cell receptor beta chain was seen only a few times. The V gene lost 6 bases and the J gene lost 4 bases, with 10 bases spanning the gap. This CDR3 is 11 amino acids long. Germline CDR1 DFQATT, CDR2 SNEGSKA (reference sequence). Libraries of TCR beta came from iRepertoire HTBI primers plus Arm-PCR of CDR3 regions. MiXCR, run by TCRdb on the multiplex PCR reads, gives a single entry per CDR3 protein. The table records 350,000 to 500,000 distinct CDR3 sequences, 21% of them present only once. These data come from a study of regulatory T cells in long-lasting Graves disease. Time point indicated: persistent/refractory GD, antithyroid drugs over 5 years with positive TRAb. PBMCs were the source of the RNA used for TCR sequencing.

The rearrangement uses TRBV20-1 and TRBJ2-7; D is ambiguous. The sample consisted of peripheral blood mononuclear cells (PBMCs), taken when the disease was refractory, from a patient treated with antithyroid drugs. The TCR comes from a female donor with Graves disease. The CDR3 region has the DNA TGCAGTGCCCCTTACCTTTACGAGCAGTACTTC. This codes for CSAPYLYEQYF.